The 7 T cell receptor beta chains below come from one sample, sequenced in a study of cytomegalovirus exposure and HLA in healthy donors. The PCR was carried out with 60 Vbeta primers and 13 Jbeta primers. Clones were sequenced by immunoSEQ multiplex PCR, and TCRdb holds only the in-frame ones, with some missing. The sample lists around 150,000 clones, 80% occurring once. Sequencing was performed on PBMCs. The receptors shown here come from a man aged 25 to 40 in good health.

In its sample, this clone was seen a few times. The chain is built from TRBV7-9 and TRBJ2-1; D gene ambiguous. V lost 8 bases to trimming and J lost 5 bases, with 10 bases between them. The CDR3 runs to 12 residues. CDR1 SEHNR and CDR2 FQNEAQ come from the germline V gene (reference sequence). The DNA of the CDR3 is TGTGCCAGCTCTGGTGCTAACAATGAGCAGTTCTTC. Protein sequence: CASSGANNEQFF.

The rearrangement uses TRBV29-1 and TRBJ2-7, with a possible D match to TRBD2 (6 bases). This CDR3 contains 11 residues. Trimming stripped 6 bases from V and 7 bases from J, with 13 bases between. Germline V lookup: CDR1 SQVTM, CDR2 ANQGSEA. The CDR3 DNA is TGCAGCGTCGGCCAGGAGGGGGAGCAGTACTTC. Its translation: CSVGQEGEQYF.

This chain joins TRBV9 and TRBJ2-7, with D hard to call. The ends were cut back, 3 bases at V and 3 bases at J, with 10 bases in the middle. This CDR3 has 13 amino acids. The germline gives CDR1 SGDLS, CDR2 YYNGEE. The CDR3, as DNA: TGTGCCAGCAGCGGTCGTTCCGTCTACGAGCAGTACTTC. Encoded protein: CASSGRSVYEQYF.

Details on this clone: At the DNA level, this CDR3 is encoded by other sequences in the same sample as well. The chain links TRBV9 to TRBJ1-1; D not resolved. The ends were cut back, 0 bases at V and 2 bases at J, with 5 bases in the middle. The V gene's germline CDR1 is SGDLS and CDR2 YYNGEE. CDR3 length: 13 residues. CDR3 protein: CASSVAGNTEAFF. The CDR3 coding sequence is TGTGCCAGCAGCGTAGCAGGTAACACTGAAGCTTTCTTT.

This clone was picked up a small number of times. The chain has TRBV19 and TRBJ1-1; D is unresolved. The V gene lost 6 bases and the J gene lost 6 bases, with 11 bases spanning the gap. The CDR3 totals 12 residues. The V gene's germline CDR1 is LNHDA and CDR2 SQIVND (reference sequence). In DNA form, the CDR3 reads TGTGCCAGTAGCGCGCGGGGAGCTGAAGCTTTCTTT. It codes for CASSARGAEAFF. The variable domain in full, with the rest retrieved from reference TRBV19 and TRBJ1-1, is DGGITQSPKYLFRKEGQNVTLSCEQNLNHDAMYWYRQDPGQGLRLIYYSQIVNDFQKGDIAEGYSVSREKKESFPLTVTSAQKNPTAFYLCASSARGAEAFFGQGTRLTVV.

Comment on this clone: A read error may produce the germline difference seen at one junction end. The chain is built from TRBV7-9 and TRBJ2-7; D gene unclear. Germline V gene sequence: CDR1 SEHNR, CDR2 FQNEAQ (reference sequence). The CDR3 contains 13 residues. CDR3 sequence: CSSSLSSGYEQYF. The CDR3 DNA reads as TGTTCCAGCAGCTTAAGTTCCGGCTACGAGCAGTACTTC.

This chain links TRBV19 with TRBJ1-5; no reliable D call. This CDR3 spans 15 amino acids. Trimming removed 5 bases from V and 0 bases from J, with 11 bases in between. Germline V lookup: CDR1 LNHDA, CDR2 SQIVND (reference sequence). This chain's CDR3 is CASSGQRHSNQPQHF. The CDR3 nucleotides are TGTGCCAGTAGTGGCCAGAGGCATAGCAATCAGCCCCAGCATTTT.